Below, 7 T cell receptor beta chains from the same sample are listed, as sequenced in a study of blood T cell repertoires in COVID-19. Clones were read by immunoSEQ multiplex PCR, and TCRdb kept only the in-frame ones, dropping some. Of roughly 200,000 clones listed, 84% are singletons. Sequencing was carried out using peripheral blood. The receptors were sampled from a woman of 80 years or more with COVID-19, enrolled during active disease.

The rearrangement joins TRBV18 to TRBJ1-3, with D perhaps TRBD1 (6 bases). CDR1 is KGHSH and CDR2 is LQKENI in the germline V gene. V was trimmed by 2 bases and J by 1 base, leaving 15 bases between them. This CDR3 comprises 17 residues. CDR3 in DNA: TGTGCCAGCTCACCAAATCCAGGGGTATGGTCTGGAAACACCATATATTTT. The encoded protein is CASSPNPGVWSGNTIYF.

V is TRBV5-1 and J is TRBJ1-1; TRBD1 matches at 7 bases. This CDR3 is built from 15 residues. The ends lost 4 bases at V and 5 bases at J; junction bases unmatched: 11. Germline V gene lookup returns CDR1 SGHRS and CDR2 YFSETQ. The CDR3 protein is CASSPIGGRGTEAFF. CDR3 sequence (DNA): TGCGCCAGCAGCCCTATCGGAGGCAGGGGGACTGAAGCTTTCTTT. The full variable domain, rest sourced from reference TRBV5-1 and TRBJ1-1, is KAGVTQTPRYLIKTRGQQVTLSCSPISGHRSVSWYQQTPGQGLQFLFEYFSETQRNKGNFPGRFSGRQFSNSRSEMNVSTLELGDSALYLCASSPIGGRGTEAFFGQGTRLTVV.

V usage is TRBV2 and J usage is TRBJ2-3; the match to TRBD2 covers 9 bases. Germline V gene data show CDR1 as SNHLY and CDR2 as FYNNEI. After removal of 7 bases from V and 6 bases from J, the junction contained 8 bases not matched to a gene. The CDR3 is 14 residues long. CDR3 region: CASNTAGGWDTQYF. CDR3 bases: TGTGCCAGCAACACAGCGGGGGGTTGGGATACGCAGTATTTT.

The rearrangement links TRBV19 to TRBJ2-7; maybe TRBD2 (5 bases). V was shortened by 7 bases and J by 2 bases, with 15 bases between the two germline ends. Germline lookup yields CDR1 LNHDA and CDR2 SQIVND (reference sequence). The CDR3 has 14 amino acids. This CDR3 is CASTGRGKAYEQYF. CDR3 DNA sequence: TGTGCCAGTACCGGGCGAGGGAAGGCCTACGAGCAGTACTTC.

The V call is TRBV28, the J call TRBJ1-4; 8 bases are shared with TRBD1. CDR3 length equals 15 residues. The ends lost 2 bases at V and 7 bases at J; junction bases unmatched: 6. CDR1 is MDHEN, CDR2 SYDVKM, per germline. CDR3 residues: CASSLQGAIFEKLFF. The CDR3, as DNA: TGTGCCAGCAGTTTACAGGGGGCAATATTTGAAAAACTGTTTTTT.

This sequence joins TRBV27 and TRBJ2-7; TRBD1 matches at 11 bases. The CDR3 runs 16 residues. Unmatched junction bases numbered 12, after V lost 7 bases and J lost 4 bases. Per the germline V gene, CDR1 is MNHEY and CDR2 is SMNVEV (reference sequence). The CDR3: CASKRDRGIMGYEQYF. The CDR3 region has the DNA TGTGCCAGCAAACGGGACAGGGGGATAATGGGGTACGAGCAGTACTTC.

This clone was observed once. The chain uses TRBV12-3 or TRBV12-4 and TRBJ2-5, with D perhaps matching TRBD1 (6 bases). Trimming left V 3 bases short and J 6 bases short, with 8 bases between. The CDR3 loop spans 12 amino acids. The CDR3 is CASSLDSKTQYF. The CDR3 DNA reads TGTGCCAGCAGTTTGGACAGCAAGACCCAGTACTTC.